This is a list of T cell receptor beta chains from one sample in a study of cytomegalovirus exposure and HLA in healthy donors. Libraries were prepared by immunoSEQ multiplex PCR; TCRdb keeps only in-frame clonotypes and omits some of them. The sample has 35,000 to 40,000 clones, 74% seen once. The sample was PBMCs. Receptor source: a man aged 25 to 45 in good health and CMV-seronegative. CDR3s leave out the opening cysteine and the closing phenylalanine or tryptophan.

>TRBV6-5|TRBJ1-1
ASSMTGTEAF
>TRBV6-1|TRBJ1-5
ASSDSGALRPQH
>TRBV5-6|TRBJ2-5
ASSLRQGQETQY
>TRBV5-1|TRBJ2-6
ASSLVGTGASGANVLT
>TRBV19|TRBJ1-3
ASIRDISNSGNTIY
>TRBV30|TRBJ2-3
AWSPPGIAGGDTQY
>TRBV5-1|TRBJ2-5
ASSWGDRNQETQY
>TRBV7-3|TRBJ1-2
ASSRLGSDGYT
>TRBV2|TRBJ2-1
ASWGGTYTGEQF
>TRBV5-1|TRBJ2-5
ASSLDWEETQY
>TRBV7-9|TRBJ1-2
ASGTGAGYT
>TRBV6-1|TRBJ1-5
ASRTGSNQPQH
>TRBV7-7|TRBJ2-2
ASSLGHQSAGELF
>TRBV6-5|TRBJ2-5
ASSYPRGTHKETQY
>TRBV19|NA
ASSIGRDFSEQY
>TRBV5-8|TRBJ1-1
ASSSSGSHEAF
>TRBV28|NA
ASFAGGPFYEQY
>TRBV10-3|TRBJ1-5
AISTGTGSDQPQH
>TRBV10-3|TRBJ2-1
AISALAGNSYNEQF
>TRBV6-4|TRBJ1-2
ASRPAEGWNYGYT
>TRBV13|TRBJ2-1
ASSPGGAGEEGEQF
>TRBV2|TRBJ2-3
ASSEAPLGVTQY
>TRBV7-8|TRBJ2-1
ATSGTSRGEGQF
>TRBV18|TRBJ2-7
ASSPQDISYEQY
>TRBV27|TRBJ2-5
ASSFMGAQETQY
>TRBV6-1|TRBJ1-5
ASSEEGGVRQPQH
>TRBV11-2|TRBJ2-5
ASSPGSGLAGGTQY
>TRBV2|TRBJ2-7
ASSEGQNYEQY
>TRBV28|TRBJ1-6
ASSLPREDGYNSPLH
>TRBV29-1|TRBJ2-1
SVIGLAGGPGF
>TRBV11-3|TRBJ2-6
ASSGPRDRGYSGANVLT
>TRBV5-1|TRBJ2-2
ASRGTANTGELF
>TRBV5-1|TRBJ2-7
ASSLAGEQY
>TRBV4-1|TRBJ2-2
ASSQDLLNTGELF
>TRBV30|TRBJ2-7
ASSSVSGIAPY
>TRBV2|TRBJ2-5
ASTSQSLQETQY
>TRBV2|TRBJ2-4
ASSKGTIQKNIQY
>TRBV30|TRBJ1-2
AWRPGAGGYT
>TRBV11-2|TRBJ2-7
ASRGDRGSVADSYEQY
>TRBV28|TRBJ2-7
ASSSRFFSYEQY
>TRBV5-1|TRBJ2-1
ASSSLAGAYNEQF
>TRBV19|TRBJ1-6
ASSGTGNNSPLH
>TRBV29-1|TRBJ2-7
SVQGGLGEQY
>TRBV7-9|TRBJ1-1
SSSLARQGAVTEAF
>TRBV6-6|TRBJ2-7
ASRTGTYEQY
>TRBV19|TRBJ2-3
ASKGGQGGTDTQY
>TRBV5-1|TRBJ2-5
ASSLVASGSIVTQY
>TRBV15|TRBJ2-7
ATSKLGQGAEQY